The following is a T cell receptor beta chain sequence with its context. CDR1 and CDR2 from the germline V gene are KGHSH and LQKENI. V was clipped by 3 bases and J by 0 bases, with 19 bases between them. The CDR3 extends over 18 amino acids. This sample stems from a study of cytotoxic CD8 clonotypes in ibrutinib-treated CLL. TCRdb keeps only in-frame clones here, not all; method: immunoSEQ multiplex PCR. The profile shows roughly 200,000 clones, more than 70% of them singletons. The genes are TRBV18 and TRBJ2-3; no definite D call. This clonotype was sampled from a human donor with chronic lymphocytic leukemia. Sequencing was performed on PBMCs, taken after 12 months of ibrutinib treatment. CDR3 residues: CASSPFGTAIYSTDTQYF. The CDR3 bases are TGTGCCAGCTCACCCTTTGGAACTGCGATCTATAGCACAGATACGCAGTATTTT.